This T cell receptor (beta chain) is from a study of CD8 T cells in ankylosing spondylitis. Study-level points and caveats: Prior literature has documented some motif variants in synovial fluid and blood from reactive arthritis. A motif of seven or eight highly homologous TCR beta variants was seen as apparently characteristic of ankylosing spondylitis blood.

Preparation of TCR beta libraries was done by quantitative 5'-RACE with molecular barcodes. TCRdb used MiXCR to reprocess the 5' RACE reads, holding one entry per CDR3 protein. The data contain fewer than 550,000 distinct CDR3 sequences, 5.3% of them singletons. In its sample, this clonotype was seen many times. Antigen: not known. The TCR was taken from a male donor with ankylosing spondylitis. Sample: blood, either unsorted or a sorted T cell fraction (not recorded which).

The DNA for the CDR3 is TGTGCCAGCAGCTTAGCGGTGATAGCGGGGGCCCACTCCTACGAGCAGTACTTC. Amino acid sequence: CASSLAVIAGAHSYEQYF. This chain links TRBV7-8 with TRBJ2-7; 9 positions agree with TRBD2. This CDR3 comprises 18 residues. V was pared by 0 bases and J by 0 bases, with 9 bases of the junction left unmatched. Germline CDR1 and CDR2: SGHVS and FQNEAQ.